This TCR beta chain was sequenced during a study of CD8+ T cells in alopecia areata. As for the study in general: Scalp area affected, as a percentage, set the severity score of treated patients. Study-level findings and limits: Clonality exceeded that of normal scalp in lesional scalp, most notably in alopecia totalis/universalis. Numerous clones, expanded in lesions, remained in scalp and blood during tofacitinib. Tofacitinib significantly lowered scalp clonality and expanded CD8+ clones among the top 100.

The treatment: oral pan-JAK inhibitor, 5-10 mg twice daily. Extracted from the samples, RNA was reverse transcribed into cDNA to serve as the sequencing template. TCRdb keeps only in-frame clones here, not all; method: immunoSEQ multiplex PCR. The sample lists about 200,000 clones, 58% occurring once. The V and J ends lost 1 base and 4 bases, in that order; junction bases with no gene match: 2. Germline CDR1 reads LNHDA; CDR2 reads SQIVND (reference sequence). This CDR3 is built from 15 residues. Regarding this clone: What it recognizes is unknown.

Sample: CD4+ T cells sorted from blood, taken at week 24, from a patient treated with tofacitinib. The rearrangement links TRBV19 to TRBJ2-1; 9 nucleotides agree with TRBD2. The TCR originated in a human donor with alopecia areata. The CDR3 loop is CASSIGLAVYNEQFF. The CDR3 DNA sequence: TGTGCCAGTAGTATAGGACTAGCGGTATACAATGAGCAGTTCTTC.